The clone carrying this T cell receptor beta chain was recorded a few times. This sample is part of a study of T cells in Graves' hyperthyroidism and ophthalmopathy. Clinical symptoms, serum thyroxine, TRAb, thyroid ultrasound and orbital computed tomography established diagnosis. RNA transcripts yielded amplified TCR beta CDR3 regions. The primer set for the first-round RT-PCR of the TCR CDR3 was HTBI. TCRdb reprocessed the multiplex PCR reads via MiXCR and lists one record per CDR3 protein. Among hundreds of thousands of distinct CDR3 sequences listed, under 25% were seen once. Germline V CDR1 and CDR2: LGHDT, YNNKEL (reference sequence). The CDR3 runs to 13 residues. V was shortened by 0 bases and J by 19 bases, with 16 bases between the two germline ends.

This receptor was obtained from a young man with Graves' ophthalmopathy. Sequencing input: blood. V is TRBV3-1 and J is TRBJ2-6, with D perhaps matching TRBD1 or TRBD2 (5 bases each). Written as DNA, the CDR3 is TGTGCCAGCAGCCAAGATCAGGCAGGGACCCTAACTTTC. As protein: CASSQDQAGTLTF.